The entry below gives a single TCR beta chain sequence along with its context. Its antigen is not identified. This specimen belongs to a study of cytomegalovirus exposure and HLA in healthy donors. Study conclusions and caveats: Based on reports, TCR beta sequences accurately predicted HLA-A and HLA-B alleles for most subjects. A reported reduction in N-insertions relative to the approximately 670-donor mean was seen in an Asian-associated ancestry cluster in a later analysis. Serostatus for CMV was the only available immune exposure information.

A multiplex PCR was run with 60 Vbeta primers and 13 Jbeta primers. Original data processing: As a later analysis found, there were about 80 million unique TCR beta chains, of which about 10 million were shared. Clones were read by immunoSEQ multiplex PCR, and TCRdb kept only the in-frame ones, dropping some. V and J calls and clone size are given by that table; D and trimming were obtained from the DNA. The sample includes around 160,000 clones, 60% to 80% of them seen just once. This CDR3 contains 14 residues. V gave up 5 bases and J gave up 8 bases, with 18 bases separating them. Germline V gene lookup returns CDR1 MNHNS and CDR2 SASEGT.

The origin of this receptor is a woman aged 40 to 50 in good health and CMV-seropositive. The genes are TRBV6-1 and TRBJ1-1; D might be TRBD1 (6 bases). The sequenced sample consisted of PBMCs. The CDR3 DNA is TGTGCCAGCAGTATACAGGGCCGCTTCTACGAAGCTTTCTTT. Translated: CASSIQGRFYEAFF.